These T cell receptor beta chains were read from a single sample in a study of T cell repertoires in cytomegalovirus infection. TCRdb recomputed calls from the reads with MiXCR, one row per CDR3 protein. The table shows 250,000 to 300,000 distinct CDR3 sequences, with roughly 25% occurring only once. Sequences were obtained from PBMCs. The receptors come from a human donor in good health (CMV status not recorded). Some clones in this sample may be carry-over from other donors' samples. Both conserved end residues are part of each CDR3. D genes are given only for firm matches. Where a row states a size, it is once, few, many or the class of an expanded clone; other rows omit it.

TRBJ2-4,TRBD1,few,TRBV7-9,TGTGCCAGCAGCTTAGCGACAGGGAGACTAGCCAAAAACATTCAGTACTTC,CASSLATGRLAKNIQYF
TRBJ2-3,NA,NA,TRBV7-7,TGTGCCAGCAGCAACTATATCGCAGATACGCAGTATTTT,CASSNYIADTQYF
TRBJ2-1,TRBD2,many,TRBV7-2,TGTGCCAGCAGAGCGGGGGTAGGCTCCTACAATGAGCAGTTCTTC,CASRAGVGSYNEQFF
TRBJ1-5,NA,NA,TRBV28,TGTGCCAGCAGTTTTGCAGGGCTAAGGGGCCAGCCCCAGCATTTT,CASSFAGLRGQPQHF
TRBJ2-5,NA,NA,TRBV7-4,TGTGCCAGCAGCTCCCTCCTAGCGCCGGAGACCCAGTACTTC,CASSSLLAPETQYF
TRBJ2-1,TRBD2,many,TRBV7-6,TGTGCCAGCAGCCTGGGATCCGGGACTAGCGGGATCAGCTCCTACAATGAGCAGTTCTTC,CASSLGSGTSGISSYNEQFF
TRBJ2-2,NA,NA,TRBV5-5,TGTGCCAGCAGCTTGGTGCTTAACACCGGGGAGCTGTTTTTT,CASSLVLNTGELFF
TRBJ2-6,TRBD1,many,TRBV28,TGTGCCAGCAGGCGTTGGACAGGAGACTCTGGGGCCAACGTCCTGACTTTC,CASRRWTGDSGANVLTF
TRBJ2-5,NA,NA,TRBV11-2,TGTGCCAGCAGCTCTCAGGGGAGTCAAGAGACCCAGTACTTC,CASSSQGSQETQYF
TRBJ2-1,TRBD2,many,TRBV20-1,TGCAGTGCTGAACTAGCGGGAGAGGGTTATGAGCAGTTCTTC,CSAELAGEGYEQFF
TRBJ1-5,NA,few,TRBV12-3/TRBV12-4,TGTGCCAGCAGTTATTTTACGGACAGCAATCAGCCCCAGCATTTT,CASSYFTDSNQPQHF
TRBJ1-2,TRBD1,few,TRBV28,TGTGCCAGCAGTGACTGGACAGGGGATAGGTATGGCTACACCTTC,CASSDWTGDRYGYTF
TRBJ2-7,NA,few,TRBV12-3/TRBV12-4,TGTGCCAGCAGAAGGGCCCCCCGAGGCGAGCAGTACTTC,CASRRAPRGEQYF
TRBJ1-2,NA,many,TRBV7-2,TGTGCCAGCAGCTTAGGGTGGGGGGAGAGCGACTATGGCTACACCTTC,CASSLGWGESDYGYTF
TRBJ1-1,NA,few,TRBV6-1,TGTGCCACCAGCCCTACCCAGGGGAACACTGAAGCTTTCTTT,CATSPTQGNTEAFF
TRBJ2-2,TRBD2,few,TRBV7-6,TGTGCCAGCAGCCTAAGGGGCGGGGGAGAGGCGAACACCGGGGAGCTGTTTTTT,CASSLRGGGEANTGELFF
TRBJ2-5,NA,NA,TRBV7-2,TGTGCCAGCAGCTTGGGGTCAAGAAAAGAGACCCAGTACTTC,CASSLGSRKETQYF
TRBJ2-1,TRBD2,few,TRBV6-5,TGTGCCAGCAGTCTCTCCCGGCGGGAGCCGGGCAATGAGCAGTTCTTC,CASSLSRREPGNEQFF
TRBJ1-1,NA,few,TRBV28,TGTGCCAGCACCAATTTCGTCCTTGAAGCTTTCTTT,CASTNFVLEAFF
TRBJ1-1,NA,NA,TRBV28,TGTGCCAGCAGTTCGACAGAGGATAAGAACACTGAAGCTTTCTTT,CASSSTEDKNTEAFF
TRBJ2-1,NA,few,TRBV15,TGTGCCACCAGCAGAAGGGGGAGTATTAATGAGCAGTTCTTC,CATSRRGSINEQFF
TRBJ2-3,TRBD2,NA,TRBV20-1,TGCAGTGCTAGAGACCGGACTAGCGGGGGGGTAAAGGTTAGAGATACGCAGTATTTT,CSARDRTSGGVKVRDTQYF